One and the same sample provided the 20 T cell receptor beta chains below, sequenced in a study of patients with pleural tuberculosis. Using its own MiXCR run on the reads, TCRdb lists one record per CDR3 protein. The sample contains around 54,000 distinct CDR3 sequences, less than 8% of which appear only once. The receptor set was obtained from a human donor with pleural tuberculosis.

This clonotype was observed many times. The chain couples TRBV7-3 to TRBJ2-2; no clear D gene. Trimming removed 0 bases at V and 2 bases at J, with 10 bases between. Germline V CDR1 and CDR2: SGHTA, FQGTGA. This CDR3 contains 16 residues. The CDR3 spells CASSLTAPLNTGELFF. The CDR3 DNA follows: TGTGCCAGCAGCTTAACAGCCCCTCTCAACACCGGGGAGCTGTTTTTT.

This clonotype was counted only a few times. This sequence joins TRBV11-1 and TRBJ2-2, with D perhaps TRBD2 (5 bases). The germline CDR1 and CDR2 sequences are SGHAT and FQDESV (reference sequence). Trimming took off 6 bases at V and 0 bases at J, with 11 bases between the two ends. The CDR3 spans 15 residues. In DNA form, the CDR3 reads TGTGCCAGCAGACTCAGTAGCGCGAACACCGGGGAGCTGTTTTTT. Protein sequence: CASRLSSANTGELFF. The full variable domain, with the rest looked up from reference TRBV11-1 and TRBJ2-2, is EAEVAQSPRYKITEKSQAVAFWCDPISGHATLYWYRQILGQGPELLVQFQDESVVDDSQLPKDRFSAERLKGVDSTLKIQPAELGDSAMYLCASRLSSANTGELFFGEGSRLTVL.

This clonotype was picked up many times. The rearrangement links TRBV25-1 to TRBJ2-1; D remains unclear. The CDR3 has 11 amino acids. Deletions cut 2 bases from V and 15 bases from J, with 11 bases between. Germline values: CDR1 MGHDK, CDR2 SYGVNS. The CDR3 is CASSEGPDPFF. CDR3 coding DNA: TGTGCCAGCAGTGAAGGCCCGGACCCGTTCTTC.

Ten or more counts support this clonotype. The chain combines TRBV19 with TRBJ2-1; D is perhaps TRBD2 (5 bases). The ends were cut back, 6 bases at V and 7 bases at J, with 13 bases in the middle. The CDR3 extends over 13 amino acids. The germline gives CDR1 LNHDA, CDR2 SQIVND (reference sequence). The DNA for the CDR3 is TGTGCCAGTAGGACCCCGCCGGGGAATGAGCAGTTCTTC. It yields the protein CASRTPPGNEQFF.

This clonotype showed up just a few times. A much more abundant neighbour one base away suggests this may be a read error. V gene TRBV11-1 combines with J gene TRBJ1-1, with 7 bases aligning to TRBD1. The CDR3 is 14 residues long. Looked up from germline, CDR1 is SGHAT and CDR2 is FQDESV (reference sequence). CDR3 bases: TGTGCCAACAGCGCGGGACAGCTCAACACTGAAGCTTTCTTT. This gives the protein CANSAGQLNTEAFF.

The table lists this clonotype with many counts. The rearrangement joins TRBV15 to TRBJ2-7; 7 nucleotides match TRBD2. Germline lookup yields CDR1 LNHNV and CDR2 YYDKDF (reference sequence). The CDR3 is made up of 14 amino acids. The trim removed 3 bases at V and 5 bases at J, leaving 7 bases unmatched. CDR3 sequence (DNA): TGTGCCACCAGCAGCCCTACTAGCGAAGACGAGCAGTACTTC. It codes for CATSSPTSEDEQYF.

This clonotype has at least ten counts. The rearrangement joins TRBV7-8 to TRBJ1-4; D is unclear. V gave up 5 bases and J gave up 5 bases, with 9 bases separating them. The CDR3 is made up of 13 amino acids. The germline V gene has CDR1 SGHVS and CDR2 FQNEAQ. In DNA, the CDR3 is TGTGCCAGCAGCCTTGGACCAAATGAAAAACTGTTTTTT. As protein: CASSLGPNEKLFF.

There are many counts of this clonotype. The CDR3, as DNA: TGTGCCAGCAGTTTCGGGAGCTACGAGCAGTACTTC. It is translated as CASSFGSYEQYF. The V call is TRBV28, the J call TRBJ2-7; perhaps TRBD2 as D (6 bases). The V end was cut by 3 bases, the J end by 3 bases, with 6 bases between. Germline CDR1 MDHEN, CDR2 SYDVKM. The CDR3 consists of 12 residues.

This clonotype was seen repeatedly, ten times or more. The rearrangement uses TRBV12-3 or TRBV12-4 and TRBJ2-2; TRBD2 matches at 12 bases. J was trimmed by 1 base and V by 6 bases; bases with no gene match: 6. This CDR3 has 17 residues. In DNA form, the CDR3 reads TGTGCCAGCAGACTGGGACTAGCGGGCGAGAACACCGGGGAGCTGTTTTTT. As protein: CASRLGLAGENTGELFF.

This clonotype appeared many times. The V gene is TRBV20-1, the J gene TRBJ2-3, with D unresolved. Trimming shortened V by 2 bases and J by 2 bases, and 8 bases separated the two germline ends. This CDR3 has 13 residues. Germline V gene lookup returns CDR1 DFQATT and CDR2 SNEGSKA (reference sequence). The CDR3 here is CSARRRTTDTQYF. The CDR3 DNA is TGCAGTGCTAGACGACGGACCACAGATACGCAGTATTTT.

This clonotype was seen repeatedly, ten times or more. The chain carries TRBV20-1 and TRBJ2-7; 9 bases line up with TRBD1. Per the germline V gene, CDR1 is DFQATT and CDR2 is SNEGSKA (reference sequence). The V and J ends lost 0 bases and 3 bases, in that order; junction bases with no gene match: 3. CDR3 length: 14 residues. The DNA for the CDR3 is TGCAGTGCTAGAGATCAGACAGGGGGCTACGAGCAGTACTTC. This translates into CSARDQTGGYEQYF.

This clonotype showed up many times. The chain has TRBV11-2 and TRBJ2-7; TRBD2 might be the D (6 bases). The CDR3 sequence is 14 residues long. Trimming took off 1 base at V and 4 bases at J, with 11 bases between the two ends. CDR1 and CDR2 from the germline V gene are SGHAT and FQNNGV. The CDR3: CASSLGSGRYEQYF. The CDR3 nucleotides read TGTGCCAGCAGCTTAGGTAGCGGAAGATACGAGCAGTACTTC.

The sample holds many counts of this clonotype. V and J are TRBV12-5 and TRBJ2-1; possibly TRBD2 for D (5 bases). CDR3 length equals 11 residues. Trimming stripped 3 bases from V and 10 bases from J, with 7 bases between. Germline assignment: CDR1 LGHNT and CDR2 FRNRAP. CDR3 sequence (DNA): TGTGCTAGTGGTTTATGGGAGGAGCAGTTCTTC. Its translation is CASGLWEEQFF. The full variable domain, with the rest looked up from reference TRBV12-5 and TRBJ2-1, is DARVTQTPRHKVTEMGQEVTMRCQPILGHNTVFWYRQTMMQGLELLAYFRNRAPLDDSGMPKDRFSAEMPDATLATLKIQPSEPRDSAVYFCASGLWEEQFFGPGTRLTVL.

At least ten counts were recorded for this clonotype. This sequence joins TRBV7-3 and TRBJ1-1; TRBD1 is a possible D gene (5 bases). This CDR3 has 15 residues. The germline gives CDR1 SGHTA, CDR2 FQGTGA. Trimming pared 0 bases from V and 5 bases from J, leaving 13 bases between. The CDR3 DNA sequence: TGTGCCAGCAGCTTAACCGGCGGGGGACGAACTGAAGCTTTCTTT. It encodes CASSLTGGGRTEAFF.

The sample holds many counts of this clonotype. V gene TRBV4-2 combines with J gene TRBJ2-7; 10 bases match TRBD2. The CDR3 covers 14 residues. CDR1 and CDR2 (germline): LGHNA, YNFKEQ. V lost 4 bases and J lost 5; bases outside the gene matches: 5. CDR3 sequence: CASSPGTSVHEQYV. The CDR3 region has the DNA TGTGCCAGCAGCCCTGGGACTAGCGTTCACGAGCAGTACGTC.

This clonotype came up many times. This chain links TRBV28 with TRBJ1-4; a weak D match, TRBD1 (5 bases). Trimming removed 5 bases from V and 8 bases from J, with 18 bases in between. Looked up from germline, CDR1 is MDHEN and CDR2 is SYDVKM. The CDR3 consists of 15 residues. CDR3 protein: CASSEPGSREEKLFF. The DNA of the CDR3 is TGTGCCAGCAGTGAGCCGGGCAGCAGGGAGGAAAAACTGTTTTTT.

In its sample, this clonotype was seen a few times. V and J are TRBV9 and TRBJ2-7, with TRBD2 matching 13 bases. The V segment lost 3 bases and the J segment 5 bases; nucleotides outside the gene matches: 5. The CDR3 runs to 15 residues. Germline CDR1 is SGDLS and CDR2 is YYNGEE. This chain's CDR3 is CASSGTSGSMDEQYF. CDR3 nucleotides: TGTGCCAGCAGCGGGACTAGCGGGAGTATGGACGAGCAGTACTTC.

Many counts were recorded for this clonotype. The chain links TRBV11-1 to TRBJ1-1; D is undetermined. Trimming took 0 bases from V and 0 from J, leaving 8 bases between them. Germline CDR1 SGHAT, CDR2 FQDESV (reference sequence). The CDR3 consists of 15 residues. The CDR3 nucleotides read TGTGCCAGCAGCTTAGCTCGGGCTTTGAACACTGAAGCTTTCTTT. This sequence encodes CASSLARALNTEAFF.

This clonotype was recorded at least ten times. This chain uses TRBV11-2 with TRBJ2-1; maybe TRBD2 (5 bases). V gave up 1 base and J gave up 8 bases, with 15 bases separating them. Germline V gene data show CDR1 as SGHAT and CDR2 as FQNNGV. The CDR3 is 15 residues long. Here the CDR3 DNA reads TGTGCCAGCAGCTTAGTCGCCAGCGCCGGGGATGAGCAGTTCTTC. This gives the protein CASSLVASAGDEQFF.

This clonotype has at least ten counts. CDR3 amino acids: CASTGRASNQPQHF. In nucleotides, the CDR3 is TGTGCCAGTACTGGGCGGGCTAGCAATCAGCCCCAGCATTTT. V gene TRBV28 combines with J gene TRBJ1-5; D is undetermined. The CDR3 runs to 14 residues. V gave up 9 bases and J gave up 0 bases, with 12 bases separating them. CDR1 and CDR2 from the germline V gene are MDHEN and SYDVKM.